These 20 T cell receptor beta chains were all obtained from the same sample, sequenced in a study of identical twins. TCRdb recomputed calls from the 5' RACE reads with MiXCR, one row per CDR3 protein. This sample has approximately 260,000 distinct CDR3 sequences, with roughly an eighth found just once. Sample: memory (CD45RO+) T cells sorted from blood. Receptor source: a young woman in good health.

This clonotype was detected a few times. The rearrangement joins TRBV2 to TRBJ1-5; D gene uncertain. The germline gives CDR1 SNHLY, CDR2 FYNNEI. The CDR3 runs 14 residues. Between the trimmed V and J ends, which lost 8 bases and 5 bases, there was a span of 16 bases. The CDR3 sequence is CASGREFGDQPQHF. The CDR3 bases are TGTGCCAGCGGAAGGGAATTCGGAGATCAGCCCCAGCATTTT. The whole variable domain, filled in from reference TRBV2 and TRBJ1-5, reads EPEVTQTPSHQVTQMGQEVILRCVPISNHLYFYWYRQILGQKVEFLVSFYNNEISEKSEIFDDQFSVERPDGSNFTLKIRSTKLEDSAMYFCASGREFGDQPQHFGDGTRLSIL.

The rearrangement links TRBV6-5 to TRBJ1-5; D not certain. The germline V gene has CDR1 MNHEY and CDR2 SVGAGI. CDR3 size: 13 residues. V was shortened by 5 bases and J by 7 bases, with 12 bases between the two germline ends. CDR3 DNA: TGTGCCAGCAGTCTACGGACGGGACAGCCCCAGCATTTT. Translation gives CASSLRTGQPQHF.

Only a few counts were recorded for this clonotype. This chain uses TRBV11-2 with TRBJ2-5; 8 bases are shared with TRBD2. Trimming cost V 3 bases and J 5 bases; bases outside gene matches: 5. Germline CDR1 SGHAT, CDR2 FQNNGV. This CDR3 is built from 14 residues. This chain's CDR3 is CASSFGGVGETQYF. The DNA of the CDR3 is TGTGCCAGCAGCTTCGGGGGGGTCGGGGAGACCCAGTACTTC. The full variable domain, its missing parts supplied by reference TRBV11-2 and TRBJ2-5, is EAGVAQSPRYKIIEKRQSVAFWCNPISGHATLYWYQQILGQGPKLLIQFQNNGVVDDSQLPKDRFSAERLKGVDSTLKIQPAKLEDSAVYLCASSFGGVGETQYFGPGTRLLVL.

The chain has TRBV6-1 and TRBJ2-2, with 8 bases identical to TRBD2. The CDR3 sequence is 14 residues long. Germline V gene sequence: CDR1 MNHNS, CDR2 SASEGT. J lost 4 bases, V lost 6 bases, and 4 bases had no gene match. The CDR3 is CASRAGGRTGELFF. Written as DNA, the CDR3 is TGTGCCAGCAGGGCGGGGGGCCGCACCGGGGAGCTGTTTTTT.

V is TRBV9 and J is TRBJ2-6; D is perhaps TRBD1 or TRBD2 (7 bases each). Germline V gene data show CDR1 as SGDLS and CDR2 as YYNGEE. The CDR3 is made up of 18 amino acids. Deletions cut 5 bases from V and 0 bases from J, with 18 bases between. The CDR3 reads CASSGSPRGGSGANVLTF. Here the CDR3 DNA reads TGTGCCAGCAGTGGGAGTCCCAGGGGGGGCTCTGGGGCCAACGTCCTGACTTTC. Drawing the rest from reference TRBV9 and TRBJ2-6, the complete variable domain is DSGVTQTPKHLITATGQRVTLRCSPRSGDLSVYWYQQSLDQGLQFLIQYYNGEERAKGNILERFSAQQFPDLHSELNLSSLELGDSALYFCASSGSPRGGSGANVLTFGAGSRLTVL.

This clonotype was counted between two and nine times. The chain carries TRBV6-5 and TRBJ1-2; D is possibly TRBD1 (6 bases). The V end was cut by 5 bases, the J end by 8 bases, with 15 bases between. The CDR3 is 13 residues long. The V gene's germline CDR1 is MNHEY and CDR2 SVGAGI. The CDR3 DNA sequence: TGTGCCAGCAGTACCCGACAGGACAAAGGCTACACCTTC. Amino acid sequence: CASSTRQDKGYTF.

This clonotype was counted a few times. The J gene is TRBJ2-2, the V gene TRBV11-3, with TRBD2 as a possible D gene (6 bases). This CDR3 has 14 amino acids. Trimming cost V 5 bases and J 6 bases, with 13 bases left between them. Germline CDR1 and CDR2: SGHNT and YENEEA. CDR3 protein: CASSPRDRAGELFF. Here the CDR3 DNA reads TGTGCCAGCAGCCCGCGGGATCGGGCCGGGGAGCTGTTTTTT.

For the CDR3, the DNA is TGTGCCAGCAGCCTAGGTTGGGGGGGACACAATGAGCAGTTCTTC. Amino acids: CASSLGWGGHNEQFF. The chain combines TRBV7-2 with TRBJ2-1; 7 bases agree with TRBD2. The germline V gene encodes CDR1 SGHTA and CDR2 FQGNSA. This CDR3 is built from 15 residues. V lost 5 bases to trimming and J lost 5 bases; unmatched junction nucleotides: 9.

This clonotype was observed a handful of times. This chain links TRBV20-1 with TRBJ2-1, with TRBD2 matching 13 bases. This CDR3 is built from 17 residues. V was pared by 6 bases and J by 0 bases, with 8 bases of the junction left unmatched. Germline V gene lookup returns CDR1 DFQATT and CDR2 SNEGSKA (reference sequence). The CDR3 loop is CSATGTSGASSYNEQFF. In DNA form, the CDR3 reads TGCAGTGCGACCGGGACTAGCGGGGCGTCCTCCTACAATGAGCAGTTCTTC.

This clonotype was seen a few times. The chain uses TRBV29-1 and TRBJ2-1, with 9 bases that match TRBD1. The CDR3 loop spans 15 amino acids. The V gene end was trimmed by 8 bases and the J gene end by 7 bases; junction bases not matched to a gene: 15. Germline CDR1 reads SQVTM; CDR2 reads ANQGSEA. The CDR3 sequence is CSFYDTGTGINEQFF. Written as DNA, the CDR3 is TGCAGCTTCTACGACACCGGGACAGGGATAAATGAGCAGTTCTTC.

The chain combines TRBV12-3 or TRBV12-4 with TRBJ2-3, with D unclear. There are 11 residues in the CDR3. Trimming left V 6 bases short and J 9 bases short, with 10 bases between. CDR3 sequence (DNA): TGTGCCAGCAGCTCTATGACCACGCAGTATTTT. Translation gives CASSSMTTQYF.

The rearrangement joins TRBV5-6 to TRBJ1-3; D gene unclear. Between the trimmed V and J ends, which lost 2 bases and 2 bases, there was a span of 11 bases. The CDR3 covers 15 residues. Germline V gives CDR1 SGHDT, CDR2 YYEEEE. The CDR3 DNA sequence: TGTGCCAGCAGCTTACGTCCCAGCCCTGGAAACACCATATATTTT. Residues: CASSLRPSPGNTIYF.

The chain is built from TRBV10-1 and TRBJ2-7; 13 nucleotides align to TRBD2. Germline CDR1 WNHNN, CDR2 SYGVQD (reference sequence). With 2 bases clipped from V and 6 bases from J, the junction kept 4 bases outside the gene matches. The CDR3 extends over 15 amino acids. The DNA of the CDR3 is TGCGCCAGCAGTGAGGGGACTAGCGGGGTAGGCGAGCAGTACTTC. Translating gives CASSEGTSGVGEQYF.

This clonotype was seen ten or more times. V usage is TRBV30 and J usage is TRBJ2-7; D gene uncertain. The CDR3 extends over 11 amino acids. The V end was cut by 2 bases, the J end by 2 bases, with 4 bases between. The germline CDR1 and CDR2 sequences are GTSNPN and SVGIG (reference sequence). CDR3 protein: CAWSFTYEQYF. CDR3 bases: TGTGCCTGGAGTTTTACCTACGAGCAGTACTTC.

V and J are TRBV12-3 or TRBV12-4 and TRBJ2-7; possibly TRBD1 for D (6 bases). Trimming stripped 3 bases from V and 2 bases from J, with 17 bases between. This CDR3 contains 16 residues. The DNA for the CDR3 is TGTGCCAGCAGTTTTGGGGCAGGGGCCCCTACCTACGAGCAGTACTTC. Its translation is CASSFGAGAPTYEQYF.

This sequence joins TRBV5-1 and TRBJ2-7, with 7 nucleotides matching TRBD2. V shed 4 bases, J shed 5 bases, and the junction held 12 bases outside the gene matches. The CDR3 spans 15 residues. Germline V lookup: CDR1 SGHRS, CDR2 YFSETQ. CDR3 coding DNA: TGCGCCAGCAGCGGGGGGACTACCTGGAACCACGAGCAGTACTTC. Its translation: CASSGGTTWNHEQYF.

V usage is TRBV12-3 or TRBV12-4 and J usage is TRBJ2-1; 8 positions match TRBD2. V gave up 3 bases and J gave up 8 bases; unmatched junction bases: 9. The CDR3 contains 15 residues. The CDR3 DNA sequence: TGTGCCAGCAGTTTTAGGCTAGCGGGTCCCTATGAGCAGTTCTTC. Its protein is CASSFRLAGPYEQFF.

This clonotype has just a few counts. The genes are TRBV7-8 and TRBJ2-3; 7 positions agree with TRBD2. V lost 5 bases and J lost 2; bases outside the gene matches: 10. This CDR3 comprises 16 residues. Germline values: CDR1 SGHVS, CDR2 FQNEAQ. Here the CDR3 reads CASSPRVAGNTDTQYF. The CDR3 bases are TGTGCCAGCAGCCCCCGAGTAGCGGGTAACACAGATACGCAGTATTTT.

This clonotype was counted between two and nine times. The chain is built from TRBV29-1 and TRBJ1-2; possibly TRBD1 for D (5 bases). Germline-derived CDR1 and CDR2 are SQVTM and ANQGSEA. Between the trimmed V and J ends, which lost 4 bases and 8 bases, there was a span of 20 bases. CDR3 length: 14 residues. CDR3 DNA: TGCAGCGTTGTGGGGGGATGGGGATCGGTAGGCTACACCTTC. Its translation: CSVVGGWGSVGYTF.

This clonotype was seen repeatedly, ten times or more. At one of its ends the junction is not consistent with the germline gene, which may arise from a read error. This chain connects TRBV7-2 to TRBJ2-3; 10 nucleotides line up with TRBD1. The CDR3 totals 13 residues. Germline CDR1 reads SGHTA; CDR2 reads FQGNSA. Written as DNA, the CDR3 is TGTGCCAGCAGCTTTAATGACAGGGGGCCCGGGGACTTT. Translation: CASSFNDRGPGDF. Full variable domain (outside the CDR3, taken from reference TRBV7-2 and TRBJ2-3): GAGVSQSPSNKVTEKGKDVELRCDPISGHTALYWYRQSLGQGLEFLIYFQGNSAPDKSGLPSDRFSAERTGGSVSTLTIQRTQQEDSAVYLCASSFNDRGPGDFGPGTRLTVL.